The 21 T cell receptor beta chains below were found in one sample sequenced in a study of T cell responses to AZD1222 COVID-19 vaccine. Libraries were prepared by immunoSEQ multiplex PCR; TCRdb keeps only in-frame clonotypes and omits some of them. The data show tens of thousands of clones, about 91% seen once. The specimen comprised peripheral blood, sampled on day 0 of AZD1222 vaccination. All receptors derive from an adult in good health.

The chain combines TRBV5-5 with TRBJ2-3; 10 bases are shared with TRBD1. The V gene's germline CDR1 is SGHKS and CDR2 YYEKEE (reference sequence). V gave up 0 bases and J gave up 1 base; unmatched junction bases: 2. The CDR3 is made up of 16 amino acids. CDR3 bases: TGTGCCAGCAGCTTGGCGACAGGGGGCGGCACAGATACGCAGTATTTT. It yields the protein CASSLATGGGTDTQYF. Full variable domain (remainder filled in from reference TRBV5-5 and TRBJ2-3): DAGVTQSPTHLIKTRGQQVTLRCSPISGHKSVSWYQQVLGQGPQFIFQYYEKEERGRGNFPDRFSARQFPNYSSELNVNALLLGDSALYLCASSLATGGGTDTQYFGPGTRLTVL.

The chain uses TRBV19 and TRBJ2-5; D is ambiguous. CDR1 and CDR2 (germline): LNHDA, SQIVND (reference sequence). Between the trimmed V and J ends, which lost 3 bases and 4 bases, there was a span of 6 bases. The CDR3 consists of 12 residues. Here the CDR3 reads CASSMGGETQYF. CDR3 DNA sequence: TGTGCCAGTAGTATGGGTGGAGAGACCCAGTACTTC.

The rearrangement links TRBV3-1 (or the pseudogene TRBV3-2) to TRBJ2-1; 9 bases match TRBD2. Germline V lookup: CDR1 LGHDT, CDR2 YNNKEL (reference sequence). The CDR3 sequence is 17 residues long. The ends lost 0 bases at V and 14 bases at J; junction bases unmatched: 17. The CDR3 loop is CASSQENAGGPPMGKFF. CDR3 DNA: TGTGCCAGCAGCCAAGAAAACGCGGGAGGGCCCCCCATGGGAAAGTTCTTC.

The chain has TRBV30 and TRBJ2-7; 7 bases line up with TRBD2. The germline CDR1 and CDR2 sequences are GTSNPN and SVGIG (reference sequence). The CDR3 extends over 13 amino acids. J lost 4 bases, V lost 7 bases, and 10 bases had no gene match. This CDR3 reads CASSPGGLYEQYF. CDR3 coding DNA: TGTGCCTCCTCTCCGGGAGGCCTTTACGAGCAGTACTTC.

The DNA of the CDR3 is TGTGCCAGTAGTATAGTCGGACAGGGGATCGGCTATGGCTACACCTTC. It encodes CASSIVGQGIGYGYTF. The chain is built from TRBV19 and TRBJ1-2; 9 bases fit TRBD1. Looked up from germline, CDR1 is LNHDA and CDR2 is SQIVND (reference sequence). CDR3 length: 16 amino acids. Losses at the gene ends were 1 base for V and 4 bases for J; bases not matched to a gene: 7.

The V call is TRBV9, the J call TRBJ1-2, with D perhaps TRBD1 (5 bases). In germline, CDR1 is SGDLS, CDR2 YYNGEE. Trimming shortened V by 4 bases and J by 8 bases, and 12 bases separated the two germline ends. This CDR3 has 12 amino acids. The CDR3 reads CASSSGTLGYTF. In DNA, the CDR3 is TGTGCCAGCAGCTCCGGGACTTTGGGCTACACCTTC. Combining the CDR3 with reference TRBV9 and TRBJ1-2 gives the whole variable domain DSGVTQTPKHLITATGQRVTLRCSPRSGDLSVYWYQQSLDQGLQFLIQYYNGEERAKGNILERFSAQQFPDLHSELNLSSLELGDSALYFCASSSGTLGYTFGSGTRLTVV.

The sample holds a few counts of this clone. This sequence joins TRBV12-3 or TRBV12-4 and TRBJ2-2; D is undetermined. This CDR3 has 12 amino acids. V was shortened by 7 bases and J by 5 bases, with 8 bases between the two germline ends. CDR3 DNA sequence: TGTGCCAGCACCCTTGAGACCGGGGAGCTGTTTTTT. Its translation is CASTLETGELFF.

CDR3 nucleotides: TGTGCCAGCAGCGGCTCAGCGGGGCGAACCAATGAGCAGTTCTTC. Its protein is CASSGSAGRTNEQFF. V is TRBV9 and J is TRBJ2-1, with 7 nucleotides matching TRBD2. CDR3 length: 15 residues. J gave up 6 bases and V 3 bases, and 9 bases lay outside the gene matches. Germline CDR1 is SGDLS and CDR2 is YYNGEE.

The genes are TRBV5-3 and TRBJ2-1; 8 nucleotides agree with TRBD2. TRBV5-3 counts as an open reading frame of uncertain function. CDR3 length: 14 amino acids. The V segment lost 1 base and the J segment 4 bases; nucleotides outside the gene matches: 1. The CDR3 loop is CARSLRLAYNEQFF. For the CDR3, the DNA is TGTGCCAGAAGCTTGCGACTAGCGTACAATGAGCAGTTCTTC.

This chain uses TRBV29-1 with TRBJ1-1; maybe TRBD1 (5 bases). Deletions cut 7 bases from V and 5 bases from J, with 11 bases between. Germline V lookup: CDR1 SQVTM, CDR2 ANQGSEA. The CDR3 is made up of 11 amino acids. CDR3 in amino acids: CSGGQRTEAFF. CDR3 coding DNA: TGCAGCGGTGGACAACGGACTGAAGCTTTCTTT.

The J gene is TRBJ1-6, the V gene TRBV5-6; 7 bases match TRBD1. The V and J ends lost 4 bases and 9 bases, in that order; junction bases with no gene match: 10. CDR1 is SGHDT, CDR2 YYEEEE, per germline. CDR3 length equals 15 residues. CDR3 nucleotide sequence: TGTGCCAGCAGCAACGGACAGGTTTCTAGTTCACCCCTCCACTTT. Protein product: CASSNGQVSSSPLHF.

The chain combines TRBV5-4 with TRBJ1-1, with D uncertain. V was clipped by 4 bases and J by 1 base, with 5 bases between them. The germline V gene has CDR1 SGHNT and CDR2 YYREEE (reference sequence). The length of the CDR3 is 12 residues. CDR3 bases: TGTGCCAGCAGCGTGCGGAACACTGAAGCTTTCTTT. Its translation: CASSVRNTEAFF.

This chain links TRBV3-1 (or the pseudogene TRBV3-2) with TRBJ2-5, with TRBD2 matching over 10 bases. This CDR3 comprises 16 residues. V lost 4 bases to trimming and J lost 4 bases; unmatched junction nucleotides: 9. Germline V CDR1 and CDR2: LGHDT, YNNKEL (reference sequence). CDR3 residues: CASSLRAGGVIETQYF. The CDR3 DNA sequence: TGTGCCAGCAGCCTCCGAGCGGGAGGGGTGATAGAGACCCAGTACTTC.

The chain carries TRBV4-1 and TRBJ2-7; 9 nucleotides align to TRBD2. Germline values: CDR1 MGHRA, CDR2 YSYEKL. Trimming at V came to 2 bases and at J to 2 bases, leaving 7 bases not matched to a gene. The CDR3 is 16 residues long. The CDR3 DNA follows: TGCGCCAGCAGCCAAATTATCGCTAGCGGGACCTACGAGCAGTACTTC. This codes for CASSQIIASGTYEQYF.

The V gene is TRBV9, the J gene TRBJ2-7; D is possibly TRBD2 (5 bases). The CDR3 is 12 residues long. The germline gives CDR1 SGDLS, CDR2 YYNGEE. The germline V and J ends were trimmed by 4 bases and 4 bases, with 9 bases remaining between them. CDR3 amino acids: CASSREGYEQYF. In nucleotides, the CDR3 is TGTGCCAGCAGCAGAGAGGGTTACGAGCAGTACTTC.

The J gene is TRBJ2-3, the V gene TRBV6-4, with D tentatively TRBD1 or TRBD2 (5 bases each). Germline V lookup: CDR1 MRHNA, CDR2 SNTAGT. The V end was cut by 0 bases, the J end by 1 base, with 11 bases between. There are 16 residues in the CDR3. The CDR3 region is CASSDSGTSGTDTQYF. CDR3 DNA sequence: TGTGCCAGCAGTGACTCGGGGACGTCGGGCACAGATACGCAGTATTTT.

This clone was picked up many times. The chain is built from TRBV4-2 and TRBJ2-3; 7 nucleotides agree with TRBD2. The germline V gene encodes CDR1 LGHNA and CDR2 YNFKEQ. The V segment lost 1 base and the J segment 2 bases; nucleotides outside the gene matches: 3. The CDR3 contains 15 residues. The CDR3 bases are TGTGCCAGCAGCCAAGGAGCGGGACCCACAGATACGCAGTATTTT. Residues: CASSQGAGPTDTQYF.

V usage is TRBV27 and J usage is TRBJ2-3, with TRBD2 identical over 11 bases. CDR3 length equals 15 residues. The V segment lost 3 bases and the J segment 6 bases; nucleotides outside the gene matches: 5. CDR1 and CDR2 (germline): MNHEY, SMNVEV (reference sequence). CDR3 loop: CASSFGTSGDDTQYF. The CDR3 nucleotides read TGTGCCAGCAGTTTCGGGACTAGCGGTGACGATACGCAGTATTTT.

V is TRBV28 and J is TRBJ2-1, with D possibly matching TRBD1 (6 bases). Trimming removed 7 bases at V and 8 bases at J, with 18 bases between. Germline loops: CDR1 MDHEN, CDR2 SYDVKM. CDR3 length equals 14 residues. The CDR3 loop is CASTLGGHLYEQFF. The CDR3, as DNA: TGTGCCAGCACCCTAGGGGGTCATCTGTATGAGCAGTTCTTC.

This clone showed up just once. The V gene is TRBV16, the J gene TRBJ2-7; tentative D call: TRBD1 (7 bases). V dropped 1 base and J dropped 6 bases, with 13 bases sitting between them. Germline V gene lookup returns CDR1 KGHSY and CDR2 FQNENV. CDR3 length: 14 residues. The CDR3 DNA is TGTGCCAGCAGCCAATTTCGACAGGGAGGCGAGCAGTACTTC. As protein: CASSQFRQGGEQYF.

The chain links TRBV18 to TRBJ2-7, with D uncertain. The CDR3 totals 14 residues. V lost 1 base and J 0 bases, leaving 7 bases between the germline ends. CDR1 and CDR2 from the germline V gene are KGHSH and LQKENI. The CDR3 DNA reads TGTGCCAGCTCACCACTGGAGAGCTCCTACGAGCAGTACTTC. This encodes CASSPLESSYEQYF.